The rows below give T cell receptor beta chains drawn from one sample of a study of cytomegalovirus exposure and HLA in healthy donors. Method: immunoSEQ multiplex PCR; TCRdb's copy keeps in-frame clones and lacks some. The sample gives approximately 89,000 clones, roughly three quarters of which show up once; around 3.5% is in the top ten. What was sequenced was PBMCs. Receptor source: a man aged 30 to 39 in good health and CMV-seronegative. Both conserved end residues are trimmed from each CDR3. Each record gives: V gene, J gene, clone size, CDR3 protein. Expanded clones are given a class, and other clones once, few, many or no size at all.

>TRBV19|TRBJ1-1|-
ASITGADTEAF
>TRBV7-6|TRBJ2-7|-
ASSPEARLSNEQY
>TRBV5-1|TRBJ1-3|once
ASSSTGVIGNTIY
>TRBV28|TRBJ2-7|-
ASSLGFKPGQPSSYEQY
>TRBV5-5|TRBJ1-5|-
ASSDRDSLQPQH
>TRBV28|-|-
ASEPGQGYEQY
>TRBV19|TRBJ1-2|-
ASSNDRRYAYGYT
>TRBV9|TRBJ1-4|-
ASSVEGGVSEKLF
>TRBV7-2|TRBJ2-3|-
ASSSYTDTQY
>TRBV13|TRBJ2-5|-
ASSYGRGGDPETQY
>TRBV19|TRBJ1-4|-
ASSTGTATNEKLF
>TRBV7-6|TRBJ2-1|-
ASSPMRGGPEAEQF
>TRBV6-5|TRBJ2-5|-
ASSPGGSQETQY
>TRBV19|TRBJ1-5|-
ASSTGQGGQPQH
>TRBV10-3|TRBJ1-1|-
AISREGNTEAF
>TRBV5-4|TRBJ2-1|few
ASSLAASGLEQF
>TRBV6-5|TRBJ2-1|-
ASSYIAGDYTEQF
>TRBV4-1|TRBJ2-1|few
ASSQETETYNEQF
>TRBV4-3|TRBJ2-2|-
ASSQTGATGELF
>TRBV5-1|TRBJ1-1|-
ASRQTGMNTEAF
>TRBV6-1|TRBJ1-3|few
ASSLYSAGNTIY
>TRBV4-2|TRBJ1-2|-
ASRSWQDSYT
>TRBV28|TRBJ1-3|-
ASSSGDNSGNTIY
>TRBV14|TRBJ1-5|-
ASSHRGGDSNQPQH
>TRBV7-8|TRBJ1-1|-
ASSSSTGSTEAF
>TRBV7-6|TRBJ1-4|-
ASAAGGTNEKLF
>TRBV6-5|TRBJ1-5|-
ASRQQGGSNQPQH
>TRBV6-1|TRBJ2-1|medium-sized
ASSEEGVLAAPTYNEQF
>TRBV11-1|TRBJ2-3|-
ASSLRDRYTDTQY
>TRBV28|TRBJ1-2|few
ASSFVPDINYGYT
>TRBV5-1|TRBJ2-7|-
ASSLWAGSGNEQY
>TRBV6-5|TRBJ2-5|-
ASSMTSGPQETQY
>TRBV6-1|TRBJ1-1|once
ASSEAAEAF
>TRBV11-2|-|-
ASSLDRVGGIVSYEQY
>TRBV11-2|TRBJ1-1|-
ASSLAGNTEAF
>TRBV2|TRBJ2-3|few
ASSEVGGSVDTQY
>TRBV7-8|TRBJ1-6|-
ASSPHPDRGGRDSPLH
>TRBV2|TRBJ2-7|-
ASTTGSYEQY